These 16 T cell receptor beta chains originate from one sample sequenced in a study of regulatory T cells in long-lasting Graves disease. Documented time point: newly diagnosed GD, antithyroid drugs for less than 3 months. RNA from PBMCs was the source of the TCR library. Construction of the TCR beta libraries employed iRepertoire HTBI primers in conjunction with Arm-PCR of CDR3 regions. TCRdb analysed the multiplex PCR reads with MiXCR anew, one entry per CDR3 protein. The table has roughly 380,000 distinct CDR3 sequences, 15% to 19% seen once; the top ten hold approximately 21%. Sample: peripheral blood mononuclear cells (PBMCs), taken at new diagnosis, from a patient treated with antithyroid drugs. These receptors were taken from a female donor with Graves disease.

This clonotype was seen a handful of times. The gene calls are TRBV11-2 and TRBJ2-3; D gene ambiguous. The CDR3 is 12 amino acids. V shed 3 bases and J shed 12 bases, with 13 bases lying between them. Germline CDR1 SGHAT, CDR2 FQNNGV. In DNA form, the CDR3 reads TGTGCCAGCAGCTTTCTCGATAGTCCCCAGTATTTT. It is translated as CASSFLDSPQYF.

The chain recombines TRBV7-9 with TRBJ1-5; D gene unclear. V gave up 5 bases and J gave up 4 bases, with 15 bases separating them. Looked up from germline, CDR1 is SEHNR and CDR2 is FQNEAQ (reference sequence). The CDR3 consists of 15 residues. The chain's CDR3 is CASSRGEGPNQPQHF. The CDR3 nucleotides are TGTGCCAGCAGCCGAGGAGAGGGCCCTAATCAGCCCCAGCATTTT.

As DNA, the CDR3 is TGTGCCAGCAGCTTAGGATTTTCCTGGGGACTTTCGGAAGAAACCACAGATACGCAGTATTTT. It encodes CASSLGFSWGLSEETTDTQYF. The chain employs TRBV11-2 and TRBJ2-3; TRBD2 might be the D (6 bases). V was shortened by 1 base and J by 2 bases, with 28 bases between the two germline ends. CDR3 length: 21 amino acids. Germline V gene sequence: CDR1 SGHAT, CDR2 FQNNGV.

Turning to this clonotype: The likely explanation is a read error, given a far larger clone one base away. V is TRBV7-9 and J is TRBJ2-4; D is perhaps TRBD1 (5 bases). The CDR3 spans 16 residues. Trimming removed 6 bases at V and 0 bases at J, with 15 bases between. Germline V gene data show CDR1 as SEHNR and CDR2 as FQNEAQ (reference sequence). The CDR3, as DNA: TGTGCCAGCAGACCCCGGACACTCTTAGCCAAAAACATTCAGTACTTC. As protein: CASRPRTLLAKNIQYF. The full variable domain, rest sourced from reference TRBV7-9 and TRBJ2-4, is DTGVSQNPRHKITKRGQNVTFRCDPISEHNRLYWYRQTLGQGPEFLTYFQNEAQLEKSRLLSDRFSAERPKGSFSTLEIQRTEQGDSAMYLCASRPRTLLAKNIQYFGAGTRLSVL.

This clonotype was picked up many times. Compared with germline, one end of the junction differs, possibly owing to a read error. The chain combines TRBV5-1 with TRBJ1-1; D is unresolved. The CDR3 totals 13 residues. In germline, CDR1 is SGHRS, CDR2 YFSETQ. CDR3: CASSPGGNTEAFF. The CDR3 DNA reads TGTGCCAGCAGTCCGGGCGGGAACACTGAAGCTTTCTTT.

Ten or more counts support this clonotype. The chain has TRBV7-9 and TRBJ2-7; D not resolved. This CDR3 has 14 amino acids. Between the trimmed V and J ends, which lost 5 bases and 4 bases, there was a span of 15 bases. In germline, CDR1 is SEHNR, CDR2 FQNEAQ (reference sequence). The CDR3 DNA sequence: TGTGCCAGCAGCCCGGGTTTGGCACCTTACGAGCAGTACTTC. Protein sequence: CASSPGLAPYEQYF.

Comment on this clonotype: A single base is all that separates this from a far larger clone, so a read error is likely. The genes are TRBV7-8 and TRBJ2-1; D perhaps matches TRBD1 (6 bases). This CDR3 is 13 amino acids long. The V end lost 8 bases, the J end lost 10 bases, and 18 bases lay between the germline ends. Per the germline V gene, CDR1 is SGHVS and CDR2 is FQNEAQ. CDR3 DNA: TGTGCCAGCTCGGAGACAGGTCGGGGCGAGCAGTTCTTC. Protein product: CASSETGRGEQFF.

The V gene is TRBV28, the J gene TRBJ2-7; D is possibly TRBD1 (6 bases). This CDR3 spans 13 amino acids. The ends were cut back, 3 bases at V and 6 bases at J, with 12 bases in the middle. CDR1 is MDHEN and CDR2 is SYDVKM in the germline V gene. The CDR3 DNA reads TGTGCCAGCAGTTTTCAGGGGTACTTCGAGCAGTACTTC. Protein: CASSFQGYFEQYF.

This clonotype was counted many times. In DNA form, the CDR3 reads TGTGCCAGCAGTTACGGGCGGGAAGCTTTCTTT. Its translation: CASSYGREAFF. The chain combines TRBV12-3 or TRBV12-4 with TRBJ1-1; D uncertain. The CDR3 runs 11 residues. V gave up 4 bases and J gave up 8 bases, with 8 bases separating them.

The chain has TRBV6-5 and TRBJ1-1; no clear D. The CDR3 is made up of 13 amino acids. The germline gives CDR1 MNHEY, CDR2 SVGAGI. V shed 2 bases and J shed 5 bases, with 9 bases lying between them. For the CDR3, the DNA is TGTGCCAGCAGTTACGGGCTGGGGACTGAAGCTTTCTTT. Protein: CASSYGLGTEAFF.

The CDR3 sequence: CASSYVSQPQHF. Here the CDR3 DNA reads TGTGCCAGCAGTTACGTGAGTCAGCCCCAGCATTTT. The J gene is TRBJ1-5, the V gene TRBV6-5, with D uncertain. This CDR3 has 12 residues. V lost 2 bases to trimming and J lost 6 bases, with 5 bases between them. Looked up from germline, CDR1 is MNHEY and CDR2 is SVGAGI.

V and J are TRBV15 and TRBJ2-3; a weak D match, TRBD2 (5 bases). Trimming removed 2 bases from V and 6 bases from J, with 9 bases in between. CDR3 length equals 13 residues. Looked up from germline, CDR1 is LNHNV and CDR2 is YYDKDF (reference sequence). The CDR3 loop reads CATSRKEADTQYF. CDR3 in DNA: TGTGCCACCAGCAGAAAGGAGGCGGATACGCAGTATTTT.

This clonotype occurred many times. The V and J genes are TRBV20-1 and TRBJ2-1; no clear D. CDR3 length equals 12 residues. CDR1 is DFQATT and CDR2 is SNEGSKA in the germline V gene (reference sequence). V was clipped by 3 bases and J by 4 bases, with 7 bases between them. CDR3 protein: CSASTQYNEQFF. The CDR3 DNA reads TGCAGTGCTAGCACCCAGTACAATGAGCAGTTCTTC.

This chain joins TRBV4-1 and TRBJ2-7; possible D gene TRBD2, 7 bases. The germline CDR1 and CDR2 sequences are MGHRA and YSYEKL. CDR3 length: 16 residues. V was shortened by 0 bases and J by 1 base, with 13 bases between the two germline ends. For the CDR3, the DNA is TGCGCCAGCAGCCAAGAACGGGGGGCCGTATCCTACGAGCAGTACTTC. It specifies CASSQERGAVSYEQYF.

This clonotype has at least ten counts. The rearrangement uses TRBV9 and TRBJ1-1, with TRBD1 matching 7 bases. The ends lost 5 bases at V and 0 bases at J; junction bases unmatched: 7. Germline V CDR1 and CDR2: SGDLS, YYNGEE. The CDR3 length is 15 residues. The CDR3 DNA follows: TGTGCCAGCAGTGAGACAGGGTCGATGAACACTGAAGCTTTCTTT. Translating it yields CASSETGSMNTEAFF.

In its sample, this clonotype was seen many times. One end of the junction does not line up with germline, which may come from a read error. Written as DNA, the CDR3 is TGCAGTGCTAGAGCCCTACTGGCGCGGGGAAACACCGGGGAGCGGTTTTTT. Protein sequence: CSARALLARGNTGERFF. The J gene is TRBJ2-2, the V gene TRBV20-1; D possibly corresponds to TRBD2 (6 bases). The CDR3 totals 17 residues. The V gene's germline CDR1 is DFQATT and CDR2 SNEGSKA (reference sequence).